The source of this TCR beta chain is a study of blood T cell repertoires in COVID-19. Overall study context: COVID-19 samples collected from the United States, Italy and Spain covered acute and convalescent phases. Nucleic acid was either cDNA or gDNA, and it came from T cells, B-cell-depleted T cells, or PBMCs.

The CDR3 has 12 amino acids. CDR1 and CDR2 from the germline V gene are SQVTM and ANQGSEA. The V gene end was trimmed by 3 bases and the J gene end by 7 bases; junction bases not matched to a gene: 4. How the authors handled the data: The assay estimated nucleated cells by amplifying reference gene primers. This table comes from immunoSEQ multiplex PCR, and its TCRdb copy is limited to in-frame clones, with some not included. For V, J and clone size, that table is used; D and trimming come from the DNA. The sample lists some 150,000 clones; 70% to 90% were seen once. The chain links TRBV29-1 to TRBJ1-1; the match to TRBD1 covers 8 bases. This TCR came from a man aged 40-50 years with acute or convalescent COVID-19. Specimen: peripheral blood. The CDR3 coding sequence is TGCAGCGTTGACGGGACAGGCTATGAAGCTTTCTTT. It is translated as CSVDGTGYEAFF.